These 12 T cell receptor beta chains share one sample of origin, sequenced in a study of blood T cell repertoires in COVID-19. The table came from immunoSEQ multiplex PCR; TCRdb's copy has only in-frame clones and leaves some out. In the table there are roughly 140,000 clones, about 90% of which are singletons. The material sequenced was peripheral blood. Receptors were obtained from a human donor in a cohort sampled during active COVID-19.

This clone occurred once. The genes are TRBV28 and TRBJ1-1; D call uncertain. Deletions cut 3 bases from V and 2 bases from J, with 16 bases between. Germline lookup yields CDR1 MDHEN and CDR2 SYDVKM. CDR3 length equals 16 residues. The DNA of the CDR3 is TGTGCCAGCAGTTTTAACAGACACATAACAAACACTGAAGCTTTCTTT. It specifies CASSFNRHITNTEAFF.

The genes are TRBV18 and TRBJ2-2; the match to TRBD2 covers 11 bases. CDR3 length: 16 amino acids. Germline CDR1 KGHSH, CDR2 LQKENI. J gave up 1 base and V 3 bases, and 1 base lay outside the gene matches. The CDR3 DNA is TGTGCCAGCTCACCCGGACTAGCGGGGAACACCGGGGAGCTGTTTTTT. Protein: CASSPGLAGNTGELFF.

This clone was seen just once. The V gene is TRBV18, the J gene TRBJ2-7; D perhaps matches TRBD1 (6 bases). The CDR3 runs 14 residues. CDR1 KGHSH and CDR2 LQKENI come from the germline V gene. Trimming stripped 4 bases from V and 7 bases from J, with 17 bases between. DNA of the CDR3: TGTGCCAGCTCACAGCCGGGACACGCTGCGGAGCAGTACTTC. It codes for CASSQPGHAAEQYF.

This clone turned up a few times. The J gene is TRBJ1-1, the V gene TRBV30; D is uncertain. The CDR3 totals 14 residues. Trimming took 1 base from V and 4 from J, leaving 13 bases between them. CDR1 GTSNPN and CDR2 SVGIG come from the germline V gene (reference sequence). The CDR3, as DNA: TGTGCCTGGAGTGCCGGCGGGTGGGGCACTGAAGCTTTCTTT. It codes for CAWSAGGWGTEAFF.

A note on this clone: The sample holds other DNA sequences that translate to the same CDR3. V and J are TRBV9 and TRBJ2-3; tentatively, D is TRBD2 (5 bases). This CDR3 region has 14 residues. Between the trimmed V and J ends, which lost 3 bases and 2 bases, there was a span of 10 bases. The V gene's germline CDR1 is SGDLS and CDR2 YYNGEE. The CDR3 sequence is CASSASGSTDTQYF. The CDR3 DNA reads as TGTGCCAGCAGCGCCTCGGGGTCCACAGATACGCAGTATTTT.

This rearrangement joins TRBV7-9 to TRBJ2-7; TRBD1 agrees at 9 bases. Germline CDR1 is SEHNR and CDR2 is FQNEAQ (reference sequence). J gave up 6 bases and V 5 bases, and 11 bases lay outside the gene matches. This CDR3 contains 15 residues. CDR3 loop: CASSGQGSSEAEQYF. CDR3 DNA sequence: TGTGCCAGCAGCGGACAGGGGTCTAGCGAGGCCGAGCAGTACTTC. The entire variable domain, with the rest obtained from reference TRBV7-9 and TRBJ2-7, is as follows: DTGVSQNPRHKITKRGQNVTFRCDPISEHNRLYWYRQTLGQGPEFLTYFQNEAQLEKSRLLSDRFSAERPKGSFSTLEIQRTEQGDSAMYLCASSGQGSSEAEQYFGPGTRLTVT.

The chain carries TRBV27 and TRBJ1-5; possible D gene TRBD1, 5 bases. The V end lost 5 bases, the J end lost 5 bases, and 13 bases lay between the germline ends. The length of the CDR3 is 14 residues. The V gene's germline CDR1 is MNHEY and CDR2 SMNVEV (reference sequence). The CDR3 sequence: CASSPRGTDQPQHF. The DNA for the CDR3 is TGTGCCAGCAGTCCAAGGGGAACGGATCAGCCCCAGCATTTT.

The chain joins TRBV15 to TRBJ1-5; D perhaps matches TRBD1 (6 bases). V lost 3 bases to trimming and J lost 7 bases, with 13 bases between them. The CDR3 runs to 14 residues. Germline assignment: CDR1 LNHNV and CDR2 YYDKDF (reference sequence). In nucleotides, the CDR3 is TGTGCCACCAGCAGGGGAATCAGGGGACAGCCCCAGCATTTT. Its translation is CATSRGIRGQPQHF.

This clone has only one observation. The J gene is TRBJ1-5, the V gene TRBV15; TRBD1 matches 11 bases. This CDR3 has 16 amino acids. Germline V gene data show CDR1 as LNHNV and CDR2 as YYDKDF (reference sequence). The J segment lost 7 bases and the V segment lost 1 base, leaving 6 bases of the junction unmatched. CDR3 region: CATSRGGGTGGQPQHF. The CDR3 DNA reads as TGTGCCACCAGCAGAGGCGGGGGGACAGGGGGGCAGCCCCAGCATTTT.

The chain combines TRBV19 with TRBJ1-6; D remains unclear. The V gene lost 6 bases and the J gene lost 11 bases, with 14 bases spanning the gap. Germline CDR1 reads LNHDA; CDR2 reads SQIVND (reference sequence). There are 13 residues in the CDR3. CDR3 coding DNA: TGTGCCAGTAGAGCACGGGGAAGGACACCCCTCCACTTT. It translates to CASRARGRTPLHF. The whole variable domain, remainder taken from reference TRBV19 and TRBJ1-6, is DGGITQSPKYLFRKEGQNVTLSCEQNLNHDAMYWYRQDPGQGLRLIYYSQIVNDFQKGDIAEGYSVSREKKESFPLTVTSAQKNPTAFYLCASRARGRTPLHFGNGTRLTVT.

V gene TRBV18 combines with J gene TRBJ2-1, with D possibly matching TRBD2 (6 bases). The CDR3 extends over 15 amino acids. Germline loops: CDR1 KGHSH, CDR2 LQKENI. Trimming removed 1 base from V and 6 bases from J, with 13 bases in between. This CDR3 is CASSPRRQGGNEQFF. Written as DNA, the CDR3 is TGTGCCAGCTCACCACGTAGGCAGGGAGGCAATGAGCAGTTCTTC.

This sequence joins TRBV11-2 and TRBJ2-3; perhaps TRBD2 as D (5 bases). The germline V and J ends were trimmed by 6 bases and 6 bases, with 10 bases remaining between them. The CDR3 sequence is 12 residues long. Per germline, CDR1 SGHAT and CDR2 FQNNGV. The CDR3 sequence: CASSFRGDTQYF. The CDR3, as DNA: TGTGCCAGCAGTTTTAGAGGGGATACGCAGTATTTT.